The 18 T cell receptor beta chains presented below share a single source sample, sequenced in a study of identifying expanded T cells in peripheral blood. Here immunoSEQ multiplex PCR was the method, and the copy in TCRdb shows in-frame clones only, minus some. The data show about 82,000 clones, about 87% seen once. Material for sequencing was blood. The source is a person between 18 and 69 years old in good health.

Written as DNA, the CDR3 is TGTGCCAGCAGCAAATGCGGTGGCAGAGTTTCTGGCTACACCTTC. Translated, it gives CASSKCGGRVSGYTF. This rearrangement joins TRBV21-1 to TRBJ1-2. TRBV21-1 corresponds to a pseudogene. CDR3 length: 15 residues.

A remark on this clone: The junction does not match germline at one end; this may be a read error. The chain links TRBV19 to TRBJ1-1, with D perhaps TRBD1 (6 bases). This CDR3 has 14 residues. CDR1 is LNHDA and CDR2 is SQIVND in the germline V gene (reference sequence). The CDR3 region is CASSIETGRTGAFF. The CDR3 bases are TGTGCCAGTAGTATTGAGACAGGACGTACTGGAGCTTTCTTT.

The genes are TRBV7-2 and TRBJ1-2; D uncertain. Per the germline V gene, CDR1 is SGHTA and CDR2 is FQGNSA. This CDR3 comprises 15 residues. Trimming took off 5 bases at V and 4 bases at J, with 17 bases between the two ends. This CDR3 is CASSPNRELGYGYTF. As DNA, the CDR3 is TGTGCCAGCAGCCCCAACCGGGAACTAGGCTATGGCTACACCTTC. The entire variable domain, with the rest obtained from reference TRBV7-2 and TRBJ1-2, is as follows: GAGVSQSPSNKVTEKGKDVELRCDPISGHTALYWYRQSLGQGLEFLIYFQGNSAPDKSGLPSDRFSAERTGGSVSTLTIQRTQQEDSAVYLCASSPNRELGYGYTFGSGTRLTVV.

The sample holds one count of this clone. This sequence joins TRBV5-4 and TRBJ2-5; D possibly uses TRBD1 or TRBD2 (5 bases each). This CDR3 region has 13 residues. Germline assignment: CDR1 SGHNT and CDR2 YYREEE (reference sequence). V lost 4 bases, J lost 5 bases, and 12 bases lay in between. The CDR3 loop reads CASSPGREETQYF. For the CDR3, the DNA is TGTGCCAGCAGCCCAGGCAGGGAGGAGACCCAGTACTTC.

The rearrangement links TRBV5-1 to TRBJ2-3; D call uncertain. The CDR3 is 14 amino acids. Per the germline V gene, CDR1 is SGHRS and CDR2 is YFSETQ. V shed 0 bases and J shed 2 bases, with 7 bases lying between them. In DNA, the CDR3 is TGCGCCAGCAGCTTGGATCCTTTCACAGATACGCAGTATTTT. Translation: CASSLDPFTDTQYF.

This rearrangement joins TRBV6-1 to TRBJ2-7; 9 bases are a match to TRBD2. J gave up 3 bases and V 3 bases, and 12 bases lay outside the gene matches. Germline loops: CDR1 MNHNS, CDR2 SASEGT. CDR3 length: 17 amino acids. CDR3 nucleotides: TGTGCCAGCAGTGACCCTACGTGGACTAGCGAGAACTACGAGCAGTACTTC. Its translation is CASSDPTWTSENYEQYF.

V usage is TRBV18 and J usage is TRBJ2-1, with 8 bases that match TRBD1. Germline CDR1 KGHSH, CDR2 LQKENI. Losses at the gene ends were 4 bases for V and 2 bases for J; bases not matched to a gene: 4. The CDR3 is 15 amino acids. This chain's CDR3 is CASSQGQGAYNEQFF. The CDR3 nucleotides read TGTGCCAGCTCACAAGGACAGGGAGCCTACAATGAGCAGTTCTTC.

The gene calls are TRBV6-4 and TRBJ2-2; 8 bases fit TRBD2. The CDR3 consists of 15 residues. CDR1 and CDR2 from the germline V gene are MRHNA and SNTAGT. V lost 6 bases to trimming and J lost 4 bases; unmatched junction nucleotides: 7. Written as DNA, the CDR3 is TGTGCCAGCAGACCCAGCGGGGGAGGCACCGGGGAGCTGTTTTTT. It codes for CASRPSGGGTGELFF.

The chain couples TRBV30 to TRBJ1-4, with D hard to call. Between the trimmed V and J ends, which lost 2 bases and 5 bases, there was a span of 9 bases. The CDR3 has 13 residues. CDR1 and CDR2 from the germline V gene are GTSNPN and SVGIG (reference sequence). This CDR3 is CAWSTGSNEKLFF. The CDR3 nucleotides read TGTGCCTGGAGTACGGGGTCCAATGAAAAACTGTTTTTT.

The rearrangement uses TRBV6-6 and TRBJ1-1; 7 nucleotides line up with TRBD1. From germline, CDR1 is MNHNY and CDR2 SVGAGI (reference sequence). This CDR3 comprises 14 residues. Unmatched junction bases numbered 8, after V lost 2 bases and J lost 8 bases. The CDR3 DNA is TGTGCCAGCAGTTACCCGGGGGGACAGAAGGAAGCTTTCTTT. It is translated as CASSYPGGQKEAFF.

The chain uses TRBV30 and TRBJ1-3; D is undetermined. CDR3 length: 13 amino acids. CDR1 GTSNPN and CDR2 SVGIG come from the germline V gene (reference sequence). Trimming took off 2 bases at V and 1 base at J, with 6 bases between the two ends. As DNA, the CDR3 is TGTGCCTGGAGTATGGGATCTGGAAACACCATATATTTT. Protein sequence: CAWSMGSGNTIYF.

The J gene is TRBJ2-3, the V gene TRBV15; D unresolved. With 0 bases removed from V and 2 bases from J, the gap between germline ends came to 6 bases. Germline CDR1 and CDR2: LNHNV and YYDKDF (reference sequence). This CDR3 region has 14 residues. CDR3 region: CATSRDWVTDTQYF. CDR3 coding DNA: TGTGCCACCAGCAGAGATTGGGTCACAGATACGCAGTATTTT.

The V call is TRBV20-1, the J call TRBJ1-1; D remains ambiguous. Trimming left V 8 bases short and J 0 bases short, with 7 bases between. The CDR3 loop spans 11 amino acids. Germline V gene sequence: CDR1 DFQATT, CDR2 SNEGSKA (reference sequence). Here the CDR3 reads CSRTLNTEAFF. CDR3 bases: TGCAGTAGAACGTTGAACACTGAAGCTTTCTTT.

The chain combines TRBV5-1 with TRBJ1-3, with no clear D. Per germline, CDR1 SGHRS and CDR2 YFSETQ. Trimming left V 0 bases short and J 0 bases short, with 10 bases between. This CDR3 region has 16 residues. In DNA, the CDR3 is TGCGCCAGCAGCTTGGCTCCTTTCGGCTCTGGAAACACCATATATTTT. It specifies CASSLAPFGSGNTIYF.

This chain uses TRBV6-1 with TRBJ2-3; 13 bases align to TRBD2. This CDR3 has 17 amino acids. Germline loops: CDR1 MNHNS, CDR2 SASEGT. V lost 3 bases and J lost 1; bases outside the gene matches: 4. Here the CDR3 DNA reads TGTGCCAGCAGTGATCGGACTAGCGGGGGTCGCACAGATACGCAGTATTTT. Amino acid sequence: CASSDRTSGGRTDTQYF.

The rearrangement uses TRBV5-1 and TRBJ1-2; tentatively, D is TRBD1 (6 bases). The germline gives CDR1 SGHRS, CDR2 YFSETQ. V was trimmed by 0 bases and J by 4 bases, leaving 19 bases between them. CDR3 length equals 17 residues. The CDR3 reads CASSLDANRVSGYGYTF. CDR3 sequence (DNA): TGCGCCAGCAGCTTGGATGCAAACAGGGTCTCCGGCTATGGCTACACCTTC.

V and J are TRBV18 and TRBJ1-1; 9 bases are shared with TRBD1. This CDR3 region has 19 residues. Germline V lookup: CDR1 KGHSH, CDR2 LQKENI. Unmatched junction bases numbered 16, after V lost 4 bases and J lost 1 base. CDR3 sequence (DNA): TGTGCCAGCTCACAAACCGCTCCAACAGGGGGCGTTGGGAACACTGAAGCTTTCTTT. This translates into CASSQTAPTGGVGNTEAFF.

The count of this clone is one. The chain combines TRBV2 with TRBJ1-4; possibly TRBD1 for D (6 bases). Trimming removed 2 bases from V and 3 bases from J, with 13 bases in between. The CDR3 is 16 amino acids. The germline CDR1 and CDR2 sequences are SNHLY and FYNNEI. The CDR3 is CASSEFGGSPNEKLFF. The CDR3 coding sequence is TGTGCCAGCAGTGAATTTGGGGGCTCGCCTAATGAAAAACTGTTTTTT.